This entry lists 17 T cell receptor beta chains sequenced from one sample in a study of cytomegalovirus exposure and HLA in healthy donors. Both 60 Vbeta primers and 13 Jbeta primers went into the PCR. The repertoire was sequenced with immunoSEQ multiplex PCR; TCRdb's copy has only in-frame clones and lacks some. The table lists more than 95,000 clones, around 72% of them singletons. Sequencing was done on a sample of PBMCs. These receptors were obtained from a man aged 25 to 45 in good health and CMV-seronegative.

The genes are TRBV5-1 and TRBJ2-5; D remains ambiguous. Germline-derived CDR1 and CDR2 are SGHRS and YFSETQ. The CDR3 covers 11 residues. Trimming took 1 base from V and 5 from J, leaving 3 bases between them. CDR3 loop: CASSLTETQYF. Here the CDR3 DNA reads TGCGCCAGCAGCTTGACTGAGACCCAGTACTTC.

DNA for the CDR3: TGTGCCAGCAGCCCGGGGGTTCAAGGAACCGGGACTGAAGCTTTCTTT. As protein: CASSPGVQGTGTEAFF. The chain employs TRBV9 and TRBJ1-1; weak D call: TRBD1 (5 bases). The V end lost 4 bases, the J end lost 5 bases, and 21 bases lay between the germline ends. The CDR3 length is 16 residues. The germline V gene encodes CDR1 SGDLS and CDR2 YYNGEE.

The chain has TRBV29-1 and TRBJ2-3, with D tentatively TRBD2 (6 bases). CDR1 and CDR2 from the germline V gene are SQVTM and ANQGSEA. The CDR3 contains 14 residues. V was shortened by 5 bases and J by 3 bases, with 15 bases between the two germline ends. The CDR3 protein is CSVMEEGRTDTQYF. CDR3 nucleotides: TGCAGCGTTATGGAGGAGGGGAGGACAGATACGCAGTATTTT.

The chain carries TRBV4-1 and TRBJ1-2, with unresolved D. CDR1 and CDR2 (germline): MGHRA, YSYEKL. This CDR3 contains 15 residues. V gave up 2 bases and J gave up 3 bases, with 13 bases separating them. The CDR3 DNA reads as TGCGCCAGCAGCCAACCTCCGGCGGCGTACTATGGCTACACCTTC. Amino acids: CASSQPPAAYYGYTF.

The chain employs TRBV4-2 and TRBJ2-3; possibly TRBD2 for D (6 bases). The CDR3 runs to 15 residues. Germline values: CDR1 LGHNA, CDR2 YNFKEQ. Deletions cut 1 base from V and 1 base from J, with 9 bases between. The DNA of the CDR3 is TGTGCCAGCAGCCAAGCGGAGGGCCGCACAGATACGCAGTATTTT. It encodes CASSQAEGRTDTQYF.

The genes are TRBV19 and TRBJ2-7, with 10 positions matching TRBD2. The trim removed 8 bases at V and 1 base at J, leaving 5 bases unmatched. CDR3 length equals 14 residues. Germline lookup yields CDR1 LNHDA and CDR2 SQIVND (reference sequence). The CDR3: CASRLTSGSYEQYF. CDR3 bases: TGTGCCAGTCGACTGACTAGCGGGTCCTACGAGCAGTACTTC.

The chain links TRBV5-4 to TRBJ2-5; D might be TRBD1 (6 bases). This CDR3 spans 15 amino acids. Germline CDR1 and CDR2: SGHNT and YYREEE (reference sequence). Trimming removed 3 bases from V and 5 bases from J, with 17 bases in between. As DNA, the CDR3 is TGTGCCAGCAGCTCCAAAATTCAGGGGATCGAGACCCAGTACTTC. This codes for CASSSKIQGIETQYF.

The V call is TRBV6-6, the J call TRBJ2-3; TRBD2 agrees at 10 bases. This CDR3 spans 15 amino acids. In germline, CDR1 is MNHNY, CDR2 SVGAGI (reference sequence). Trimming removed 6 bases from V and 5 bases from J; junction bases left unmatched: 8. The CDR3, as DNA: TGTGCCAGCAGAGATCTAGCGGGAGTTGAAGATACGCAGTATTTT. Amino acids: CASRDLAGVEDTQYF.

DNA of the CDR3: TGTGCCATCAGTCCCGGGACTGACACCTACGAGCAGTACTTC. This sequence encodes CAISPGTDTYEQYF. This sequence joins TRBV10-3 and TRBJ2-7, with D tentatively TRBD2 (6 bases). CDR1 and CDR2 (germline): ENHRY, SYGVKD. CDR3 length equals 14 residues. The ends were cut back, 5 bases at V and 2 bases at J, with 13 bases in the middle.

The chain is built from TRBV5-1 and TRBJ1-1; 10 bases fit TRBD1. Germline V gene lookup returns CDR1 SGHRS and CDR2 YFSETQ. Unmatched junction bases numbered 10, after V lost 9 bases and J lost 5 bases. The CDR3 has 14 residues. For the CDR3, the DNA is TGCGCCACCGCCGTTGGGACAGGGGATACTGAAGCTTTCTTT. Translating it yields CATAVGTGDTEAFF.

This sequence joins TRBV6-4 and TRBJ1-5; D unresolved. In germline, CDR1 is MRHNA, CDR2 SNTAGT. Deletions cut 3 bases from V and 5 bases from J, with 8 bases between. The CDR3 extends over 13 amino acids. The CDR3 region has the DNA TGTGCCAGCAGTGAATCCCCGTATCAGCCCCAGCATTTT. This codes for CASSESPYQPQHF.

This clone was seen more than once but under ten times. The V and J genes are TRBV9 and TRBJ1-3; D is ambiguous. The germline gives CDR1 SGDLS, CDR2 YYNGEE. This CDR3 is built from 16 residues. V lost 2 bases to trimming and J lost 0 bases, with 12 bases between them. The CDR3 coding sequence is TGTGCCAGCAGCGTGGGAGACGGTAACTCTGGAAACACCATATATTTT. This sequence encodes CASSVGDGNSGNTIYF.

The V call is TRBV21-1, the J call TRBJ2-3; the table's D call, TRBD2, was not checked against the DNA. TRBV21-1 is marked as a pseudogene. The CDR3 length is 19 residues. The CDR3 region is CASSKGTSGVPKYTDTQYF. The CDR3 DNA is TGTGCCAGCAGCAAAGGGACTAGCGGAGTCCCCAAATACACAGATACGCAGTATTTT.

The chain carries TRBV7-2 and TRBJ2-7; tentatively, D is TRBD1 (5 bases). Trimming took 5 bases from V and 5 from J, leaving 19 bases between them. The CDR3 sequence is 15 residues long. CDR1 and CDR2 (germline): SGHTA, FQGNSA. The CDR3 DNA is TGTGCCAGCAGCCAGCAGGGAAGCAAAGTGGACGAGCAGTACTTC. The encoded protein is CASSQQGSKVDEQYF.

The rearrangement joins TRBV9 to TRBJ2-4; perhaps TRBD2 as D (8 bases). Germline V gives CDR1 SGDLS, CDR2 YYNGEE. The V gene lost 0 bases and the J gene lost 6 bases, with 19 bases spanning the gap. The CDR3 is 17 residues long. CDR3 DNA sequence: TGTGCCAGCAGCGTAGAAGCGGGGGTCTCAGGGGGAAACATTCAGTACTTC. Translation gives CASSVEAGVSGGNIQYF.

The rearrangement joins TRBV18 to TRBJ2-7, with D perhaps TRBD2 (5 bases). CDR1 and CDR2 from the germline V gene are KGHSH and LQKENI. Trimming removed 2 bases at V and 2 bases at J, with 10 bases between. This CDR3 has 14 residues. The CDR3 sequence: CASSPDYQAYEQYF. CDR3 coding DNA: TGTGCCAGCTCACCAGACTATCAAGCCTACGAGCAGTACTTC.

The chain recombines TRBV6-6 with TRBJ1-4; D unclear. CDR1 MNHNY and CDR2 SVGAGI come from the germline V gene (reference sequence). This CDR3 is 14 amino acids long. The germline V and J ends were trimmed by 7 bases and 0 bases, with 9 bases remaining between them. CDR3 protein: CASTSAATNEKLFF. CDR3 nucleotides: TGTGCCAGCACCTCCGCGGCAACTAATGAAAAACTGTTTTTT.